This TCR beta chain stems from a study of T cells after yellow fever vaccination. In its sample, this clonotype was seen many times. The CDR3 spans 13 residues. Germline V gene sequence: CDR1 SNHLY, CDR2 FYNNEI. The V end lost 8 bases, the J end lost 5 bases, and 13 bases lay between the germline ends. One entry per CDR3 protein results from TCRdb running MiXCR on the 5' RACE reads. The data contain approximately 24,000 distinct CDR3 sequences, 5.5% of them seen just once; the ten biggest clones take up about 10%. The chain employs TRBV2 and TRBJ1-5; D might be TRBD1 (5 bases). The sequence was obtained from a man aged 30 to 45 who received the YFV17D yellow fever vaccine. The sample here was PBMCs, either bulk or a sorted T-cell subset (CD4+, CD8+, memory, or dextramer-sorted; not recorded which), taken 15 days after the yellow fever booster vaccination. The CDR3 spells CASGGTGDQPQHF. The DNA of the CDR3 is TGTGCCAGCGGGGGGACGGGGGATCAGCCCCAGCATTTT.